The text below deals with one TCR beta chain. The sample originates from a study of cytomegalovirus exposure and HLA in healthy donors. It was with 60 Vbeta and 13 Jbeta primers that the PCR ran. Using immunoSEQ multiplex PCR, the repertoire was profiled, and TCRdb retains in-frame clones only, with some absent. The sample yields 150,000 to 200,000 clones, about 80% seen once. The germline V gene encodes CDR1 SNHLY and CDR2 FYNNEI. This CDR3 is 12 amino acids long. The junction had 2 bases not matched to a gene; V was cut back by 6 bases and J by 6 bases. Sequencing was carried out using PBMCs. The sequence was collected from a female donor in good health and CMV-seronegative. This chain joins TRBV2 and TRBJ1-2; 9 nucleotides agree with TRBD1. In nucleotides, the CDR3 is TGTGCCAGCAGGGGACAGGGAGATGGCTACACCTTC. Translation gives CASRGQGDGYTF. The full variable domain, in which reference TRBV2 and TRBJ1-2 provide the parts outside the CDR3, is EPEVTQTPSHQVTQMGQEVILRCVPISNHLYFYWYRQILGQKVEFLVSFYNNEISEKSEIFDDQFSVERPDGSNFTLKIRSTKLEDSAMYFCASRGQGDGYTFGSGTRLTVV.